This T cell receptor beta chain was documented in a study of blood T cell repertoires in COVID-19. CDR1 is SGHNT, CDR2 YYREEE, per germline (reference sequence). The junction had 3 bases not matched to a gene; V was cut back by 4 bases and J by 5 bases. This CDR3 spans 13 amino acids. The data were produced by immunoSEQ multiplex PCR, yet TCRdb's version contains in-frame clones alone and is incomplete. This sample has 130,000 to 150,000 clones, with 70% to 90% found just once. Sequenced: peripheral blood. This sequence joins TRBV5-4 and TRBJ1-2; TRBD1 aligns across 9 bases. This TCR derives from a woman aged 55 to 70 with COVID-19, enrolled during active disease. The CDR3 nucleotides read TGTGCCAGCAGCGTTGACAGGGGGTATGGCTACACCTTC. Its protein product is CASSVDRGYGYTF.